These 16 T cell receptor beta chains came from one sample sequenced in a study of CD8 T cells in Susac syndrome. RNA was extracted with the RNeasy kit, and a quantity of roughly 0.5 to 1 ug was reverse transcribed using random hexamers. One entry per CDR3 protein results from TCRdb running MiXCR on the immunoSEQ multiplex PCR reads. The data show approximately 160,000 distinct CDR3 sequences, just over 90% seen once. Source material: CD4+ T cells from PBMCs. Receptor source: a human donor in good health.

This chain's CDR3 is CASSVHNGDQPQHF. The CDR3 DNA follows: TGTGCCAGCAGTGTACACAACGGGGATCAGCCCCAGCATTTT. This rearrangement joins TRBV2 to TRBJ1-5; D call uncertain. CDR1 and CDR2 (germline): SNHLY, FYNNEI. The V gene lost 4 bases and the J gene lost 5 bases, with 12 bases spanning the gap. This CDR3 spans 14 amino acids. Full variable domain (missing parts from reference TRBV2 and TRBJ1-5): EPEVTQTPSHQVTQMGQEVILRCVPISNHLYFYWYRQILGQKVEFLVSFYNNEISEKSEIFDDQFSVERPDGSNFTLKIRSTKLEDSAMYFCASSVHNGDQPQHFGDGTRLSIL.

This sequence joins TRBV5-1 and TRBJ2-7; possible D gene TRBD1, 6 bases. The V gene's germline CDR1 is SGHRS and CDR2 YFSETQ. The CDR3 extends over 15 amino acids. Deletions cut 4 bases from V and 2 bases from J, with 16 bases between. The CDR3 coding sequence is TGCGCCAGCAGCCCGACCCCCCGGGACACCTACGAGCAGTACTTC. It codes for CASSPTPRDTYEQYF.

The gene calls are TRBV5-1 and TRBJ1-1; D unresolved. V gave up 0 bases and J gave up 0 bases, with 15 bases separating them. Germline CDR1 SGHRS, CDR2 YFSETQ. The CDR3 has 17 amino acids. As DNA, the CDR3 is TGCGCCAGCAGCTTGGCCGGAGCTGGAGGAATGAACACTGAAGCTTTCTTT. Protein sequence: CASSLAGAGGMNTEAFF.

The chain joins TRBV6-1 to TRBJ2-3; a weak D match, TRBD2 (6 bases). This CDR3 has 16 residues. The germline gives CDR1 MNHNS, CDR2 SASEGT. V gave up 6 bases and J gave up 2 bases, with 18 bases separating them. CDR3 sequence reads: CASRPTSPYPTDTQYF. In nucleotides, the CDR3 is TGTGCCAGCAGGCCCACTAGCCCCTATCCCACAGATACGCAGTATTTT.

The V and J genes are TRBV5-1 and TRBJ1-2; 7 bases agree with TRBD1. CDR1 is SGHRS, CDR2 YFSETQ, per germline. The CDR3 loop spans 15 amino acids. The V and J ends lost 3 bases and 8 bases, in that order; junction bases with no gene match: 13. The CDR3 spells CASSYVDTGVGGYTF. CDR3 DNA sequence: TGCGCCAGCAGCTACGTCGATACAGGGGTGGGCGGCTACACCTTC.

The rearrangement links TRBV29-1 to TRBJ2-5; D gene uncertain. The CDR3 runs to 12 residues. Per the germline V gene, CDR1 is SQVTM and CDR2 is ANQGSEA. Trimming shortened V by 1 base and J by 4 bases, and 7 bases separated the two germline ends. In DNA, the CDR3 is TGCAGCGTTGAAGGCCATGGAGAGACCCAGTACTTC. Protein sequence: CSVEGHGETQYF.

The chain links TRBV9 to TRBJ2-2; weak D call: TRBD1 (5 bases). Trimming left V 0 bases short and J 4 bases short, with 7 bases between. The V gene's germline CDR1 is SGDLS and CDR2 YYNGEE. CDR3 size: 14 residues. CDR3 amino acids: CASSVVQGTGELFF. The CDR3 nucleotides read TGTGCCAGCAGCGTAGTTCAGGGCACCGGGGAGCTGTTTTTT.

The chain combines TRBV19 with TRBJ1-2, with D perhaps TRBD1 (6 bases). V was cut by 3 bases and J by 5 bases, with 16 bases left in between. There are 15 residues in the CDR3. Germline CDR1 LNHDA, CDR2 SQIVND (reference sequence). The CDR3 spells CASSIDGTGRYGYTF. Here the CDR3 DNA reads TGTGCCAGTAGTATTGACGGTACAGGGAGGTATGGCTACACCTTC.

This chain joins TRBV5-6 and TRBJ2-1; TRBD1 agrees at 9 bases. Germline CDR1 and CDR2: SGHDT and YYEEEE. The ends lost 2 bases at V and 2 bases at J; junction bases unmatched: 5. The CDR3 has 16 residues. The CDR3 region has the DNA TGTGCCAGCAGCTTAGAGGACAGGGGCGCCTACAATGAGCAGTTCTTC. Amino acid sequence: CASSLEDRGAYNEQFF.

CDR3 nucleotides: TGCGCCAGCAGCCAGGCTAGCGGGGGAAGGGATACGCAGTATTTT. This translates into CASSQASGGRDTQYF. This chain links TRBV4-1 with TRBJ2-3, with 10 bases that match TRBD2. The CDR3 consists of 15 residues. From germline, CDR1 is MGHRA and CDR2 YSYEKL. Unmatched junction bases numbered 6, after V lost 3 bases and J lost 6 bases.

J is TRBJ2-7 and V is TRBV7-9; D gene uncertain. Looked up from germline, CDR1 is SEHNR and CDR2 is FQNEAQ (reference sequence). CDR3 length equals 13 residues. V was clipped by 6 bases and J by 4 bases, with 13 bases between them. In DNA, the CDR3 is TGTGCCAGCAGTCCCCCGGCCTTTTACGAGCAGTACTTC. This translates into CASSPPAFYEQYF.

The chain joins TRBV29-1 to TRBJ1-2; the D gene is possibly TRBD1 (5 bases). This CDR3 comprises 13 residues. V lost 4 bases and J 6 bases, leaving 15 bases between the germline ends. Germline lookup yields CDR1 SQVTM and CDR2 ANQGSEA. The CDR3: CSVGDPGSDGYTF. The CDR3 DNA follows: TGCAGCGTTGGGGACCCGGGGAGCGATGGCTACACCTTC.

This clonotype has only one observation. The gene calls are TRBV19 and TRBJ1-1; D perhaps matches TRBD1 (6 bases). V was shortened by 1 base and J by 7 bases, with 10 bases between the two germline ends. The germline gives CDR1 LNHDA, CDR2 SQIVND (reference sequence). The CDR3 consists of 13 residues. CDR3 sequence: CASSIAGHLEAFF. The CDR3, as DNA: TGTGCCAGTAGTATAGCGGGACATCTTGAAGCTTTCTTT.

This chain uses TRBV25-1 with TRBJ2-7; no reliable D call. The germline V and J ends were trimmed by 1 base and 8 bases, with 6 bases remaining between them. CDR1 is MGHDK and CDR2 is SYGVNS in the germline V gene. This CDR3 spans 11 amino acids. Written as DNA, the CDR3 is TGTGCCAGCAGTGAATTCATCCAGCAGTACTTC. Translated: CASSEFIQQYF.

CDR3 nucleotides: TGTGCCAGCAGTTTACACAACGCCATCCGATCAGATACGCAGTATTTT. Protein sequence: CASSLHNAIRSDTQYF. This chain connects TRBV12-3 or TRBV12-4 to TRBJ2-3; D ambiguous. With 2 bases removed from V and 4 bases from J, the gap between germline ends came to 16 bases. This CDR3 region has 16 residues.

This rearrangement joins TRBV7-2 to TRBJ1-3; 7 nucleotides line up with TRBD1. The ends lost 3 bases at V and 3 bases at J; junction bases unmatched: 2. From germline, CDR1 is SGHTA and CDR2 FQGNSA. This CDR3 contains 14 residues. CDR3 residues: CASSFRQGGNTIYF. The CDR3 DNA reads as TGTGCCAGCAGCTTCCGACAGGGTGGAAACACCATATATTTT.